The rows below give T cell receptor beta chains drawn from one sample of a study of long-term antiretroviral therapy in people with HIV. Measured with immunoSEQ multiplex PCR; TCRdb has only the in-frame clones, and not every one. The sample comprises 35,000 to 40,000 clones, 80% to 90% of which are singletons, and less than 15% rests with the top ten. Specimen: unsorted PBMCs, collected 0.3 years after starting antiretroviral therapy. The receptors originated from a man aged 18 to 29 with HIV. CDR3s include the opening cysteine and the closing phenylalanine or tryptophan. D genes are given only for firm matches. Size values are once, few and many counts, or a class for expanded clones, and some rows have none.

size,J,D,V,DNA,CDR3
-,TRBJ1-2,-,TRBV9,TGTGCCAGCAGCGGAGACAGTAACTATGGCTACACCTTC,CASSGDSNYGYTF
-,TRBJ2-1,-,TRBV5-4,TGTGCCAGCAGCCAGGGGGGGATCTACAATGAGCAGTTCTTC,CASSQGGIYNEQFF
-,TRBJ2-5,-,TRBV27,TGTGCCAGCAGTTTAGGACACGTCGGGGAGACCCAGTACTTC,CASSLGHVGETQYF
few,TRBJ1-2,-,TRBV10-2,TGCGCCAGCACACAGGCGGGCTATGGCTACACCTTC,CASTQAGYGYTF
-,TRBJ1-3,-,TRBV27,TGTGCCAGCAGTTTAGGGGCCTCTGGAAACACCATATATTTT,CASSLGASGNTIYF
medium-sized,TRBJ2-1,-,TRBV19,TGTGCCAGTAGTTGGGCCTCCGGAGATGAGCAGTTCTTC,CASSWASGDEQFF
-,TRBJ2-1,-,TRBV25-1,TGTGCCAGCAGTGGGGTTGAGCAGTTCTTC,CASSGVEQFF
-,TRBJ1-1,TRBD1,TRBV7-3,TGTGCCAGCAGCCGGGACAGGGGTACTGAAGCTTTCTTT,CASSRDRGTEAFF
-,TRBJ1-1,-,TRBV25-1,TGTGCCAGCAGTGAATATTTCCAGGTTTATCCCACTGAAGCTTTCTTT,CASSEYFQVYPTEAFF
few,TRBJ2-7,TRBD2,TRBV2,TGTGCCAGCAGCGCCACTAGCGAATCCTACGAGCAGTACTTC,CASSATSESYEQYF
few,TRBJ2-7,-,TRBV19,TGTGCCAGTAGTATAGGAGGGGGCTCCTACGAGCAGTACTTC,CASSIGGGSYEQYF
-,TRBJ2-2,TRBD1,TRBV27,TGTGCCAGCAGTTTCCCCCAGGGGGCATGGACCGGGGAGCTGTTTTTT,CASSFPQGAWTGELFF
few,TRBJ1-1,-,TRBV6-1,TGTGCCAGCAGTGATCTGAACGAACTCAGAAGAGCTTTCTTT,CASSDLNELRRAFF
-,TRBJ1-1,-,TRBV7-6,TGTGCCAGCAGCTTAAGCAAGGCGGCCGGGAGCACTGAAGCTTTCTTT,CASSLSKAAGSTEAFF
-,TRBJ1-2,-,TRBV12-5,TGTGCTAGTGCTTTCACGGGAGGGTGGGGCTACACCTTC,CASAFTGGWGYTF
-,TRBJ1-5,-,TRBV6-5,TGTGCCAGCACCGACGGAGGGCAGGGGCAGCCCCAGCATTTT,CASTDGGQGQPQHF
once,TRBJ2-7,-,TRBV7-2,TGTGCCAGCAGCTTACCGGATGACTATATCTCCTACGAGCAGTACTTC,CASSLPDDYISYEQYF
few,TRBJ1-1,-,TRBV7-9,TGTGCCAGCTGGCCTGAAGCTTTCTTT,CASWPEAFF
-,TRBJ2-5,TRBD1,TRBV29-1,TGCAGCGTTGAAGACGGGACAGGGGGAGAGACCCAGTACTTC,CSVEDGTGGETQYF
-,TRBJ1-5,-,TRBV7-8,TGTGCCAGCAGCCGCTCTCGGGCGAGCAATCAGCCCCAGCATTTT,CASSRSRASNQPQHF
-,TRBJ2-7,TRBD2,TRBV9,TGTGCCAGCAGCGAGGGACTAGACGGCTACGAGCAGTACTTC,CASSEGLDGYEQYF
-,TRBJ2-7,-,TRBV6-5,TGTGCCAGCAGTTACAAGGGGGACTCCTACGAGCAGTACTTC,CASSYKGDSYEQYF
once,TRBJ2-7,-,TRBV20-1,TGCAGTGCCAGTACTAGCTACGAGCAGTACTTC,CSASTSYEQYF
-,TRBJ2-1,-,TRBV2,TGTGCCAGCAGGCCCGGGCTCCCCGGCGGTGAGCAGTTCTTC,CASRPGLPGGEQFF
-,TRBJ2-3,TRBD2,TRBV4-1,TGCGCCAGCAGCCCCTGGAGCGGGGGAGGTGCAGATACGCAGTATTTT,CASSPWSGGGADTQYF
-,TRBJ2-3,TRBD2,TRBV2,TGTGCCAGCAGTGATACTAGCGGGGGCGGCACAGATACGCAGTATTTT,CASSDTSGGGTDTQYF
-,TRBJ2-7,-,TRBV5-8,TGTGCCAGCAGCGCCCCGGATCTCCCCCGCTACGAGCAGTACTTC,CASSAPDLPRYEQYF
-,TRBJ1-2,-,TRBV7-9,TGTGCCAGCAGCCTACAAGGGGGGGAGGGCTACACCTTC,CASSLQGGEGYTF
few,TRBJ2-7,-,TRBV6-5,TGTGCCAGCAGCCCCACCCGCGCGGGAAGCGAGCAGTACTTC,CASSPTRAGSEQYF
-,TRBJ1-2,TRBD1,TRBV5-4,TGTGCCAGCAGCCAGGACAGGGTTGACTATGGCTACACCTTC,CASSQDRVDYGYTF
-,TRBJ2-7,-,TRBV30,TGTGCCTGGAGTGTAGGAGGGGCCTACGAGCAGTACTTC,CAWSVGGAYEQYF
-,TRBJ2-7,-,TRBV28,TGTGCCAGCAGTTTAACCGACAGAAACTCCTACGAGCAGTACTTC,CASSLTDRNSYEQYF
-,TRBJ2-1,-,TRBV11-2,TGTGCCAGCAGCTCAGTGGGGGCAGTCGCCCTTTACAATGAGCAGTTCTTC,CASSSVGAVALYNEQFF
-,TRBJ2-7,TRBD2,TRBV4-3,TGCGCCAGCAGCCAAGATTATACTAGCGTCGAGCAGTACTTC,CASSQDYTSVEQYF
once,TRBJ2-7,-,TRBV21-1,TGTGCCAGCATATCGGCAGGAGCACCCGGGACTAGCTCCTACGAGCAGTACTTC,CASISAGAPGTSSYEQYF
once,TRBJ2-1,-,TRBV5-4,TGTGCCAGCAGCTTGTTAGAGGGTAATGAGCAGTTCTTC,CASSLLEGNEQFF
-,TRBJ1-5,-,TRBV30,TGTGCCTGGAGTGCGGAGGGTAATCAGCCCCAGCATTTT,CAWSAEGNQPQHF
-,TRBJ1-5,-,TRBV6-1,TGTGCCAGCAGTGACTCGTTTCGGCCCCAGCATTTT,CASSDSFRPQHF
-,TRBJ2-5,TRBD1,TRBV5-1,TGCGCCAGCAGCTTACGGACAGGGCAAGAGACCCAGTACTTC,CASSLRTGQETQYF
-,TRBJ1-2,-,TRBV19,TGTGCCAGCCAAAGACAGGATAACTACTACACCTTC,CASQRQDNYYTF
-,TRBJ1-2,-,TRBV13,TGTGCCAGCAGCTTAGGTGGGGCGCGTTCCGATGGCTACACCTTC,CASSLGGARSDGYTF
-,TRBJ1-4,-,TRBV28,TGTGCCAGCACTCAAATGGGGGGTTATAATGAAAAACTGTTTTTT,CASTQMGGYNEKLFF
-,TRBJ2-5,-,TRBV15,TGTGCCACCAGCAACGGGGGTACGCGGACCCAGTACTTC,CATSNGGTRTQYF
-,TRBJ1-1,-,TRBV6-5,TGTGCCAGCAGGCCCGGGGCGAACACTGAAGCTTTCTTT,CASRPGANTEAFF
-,TRBJ2-1,-,TRBV7-6,TGTGCCAGCAGCTTAGGGTTATACAATGAGCAGTTCTTC,CASSLGLYNEQFF
-,TRBJ1-4,-,TRBV28,TGTGCCAGCAGTTTCCTCAGGGCAACTAATGAAAAACTGTTTTTT,CASSFLRATNEKLFF
-,TRBJ2-2,-,TRBV13,TGTGCCAGCAGCTTATCCGCCCGCCTAGGTGCGGCCGGGGAGCTGTTTTTT,CASSLSARLGAAGELFF
-,TRBJ2-1,TRBD2,TRBV7-2,TGTGCCAGCAGCCCACGAATCAGGACTAGTCGCCCCGTGGGCGAGCAGTTCTTC,CASSPRIRTSRPVGEQFF
once,TRBJ1-3,-,TRBV6-6,TGTGCCAGCAGTTACGACAGTATCGGAAACACCATATATTTT,CASSYDSIGNTIYF
-,TRBJ2-7,-,TRBV28,TGTGCCAGCAGCCTCGAAACAGGATACCCCTACGAGCAGTACTTC,CASSLETGYPYEQYF
-,TRBJ1-5,-,TRBV27,TGTGCCAGCAGCGACAAAACAGAAACATATAGCAATCAGCCCCAGCATTTT,CASSDKTETYSNQPQHF
-,TRBJ1-5,-,TRBV10-3,TGTGCCATCAGGGCAGTCAGCAATCAGCCCCAGCATTTT,CAIRAVSNQPQHF
-,TRBJ1-2,-,TRBV28,TGTGCCAGCAGATCAGGACAGACCTACTATGGCTACACCTTC,CASRSGQTYYGYTF
-,TRBJ2-7,-,TRBV4-1,TGCGCCAGCAGCCCCCCAAAGCCCGGCGAGCAGTACTTC,CASSPPKPGEQYF
-,TRBJ1-5,-,TRBV10-2,TGCGCCAGCAGCCGGGCCGCCCTAAATCAGCCCCAGCATTTT,CASSRAALNQPQHF